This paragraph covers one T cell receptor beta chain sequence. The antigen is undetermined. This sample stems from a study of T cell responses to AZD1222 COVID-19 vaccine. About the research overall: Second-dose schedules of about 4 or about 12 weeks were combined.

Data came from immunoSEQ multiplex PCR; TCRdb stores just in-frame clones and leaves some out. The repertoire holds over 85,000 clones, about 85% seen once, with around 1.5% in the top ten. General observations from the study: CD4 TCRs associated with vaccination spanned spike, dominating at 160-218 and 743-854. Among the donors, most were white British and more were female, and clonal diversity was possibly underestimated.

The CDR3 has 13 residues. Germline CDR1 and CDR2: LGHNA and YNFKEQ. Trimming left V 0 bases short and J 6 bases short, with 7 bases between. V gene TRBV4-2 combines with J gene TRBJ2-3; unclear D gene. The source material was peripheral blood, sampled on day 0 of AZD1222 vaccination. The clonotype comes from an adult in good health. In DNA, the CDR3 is TGTGCCAGCAGCCAAGATCCGAGGGATACGCAGTATTTT. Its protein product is CASSQDPRDTQYF.